Listed below are T cell receptor beta chains from one sample, sequenced in a study of blood T cell repertoires in COVID-19. Generated by immunoSEQ multiplex PCR, the TCRdb table keeps only in-frame clones and is missing some. The sample records roughly 95,000 clones, 90% to 95% being singletons. The sequencing input was peripheral blood. Receptors were obtained from a woman aged 45-65 years in a cohort sampled during active COVID-19. The CDR3 runs from the conserved cysteine through the conserved F or W. The D gene is left open where the match is weak. Size values are once, few and many counts, or a class for expanded clones, and some rows have none.

CDR3	DNA	D	V	J	size
CASSYAGEEQYF	TGTGCCAGCAGTTACGCAGGGGAGGAGCAGTACTTC	NA	TRBV6-6	TRBJ2-7	NA
CASSPPAGAAFEAFF	TGTGCCAGCTCACCACCGGCAGGGGCCGCCTTTGAAGCTTTCTTT	NA	TRBV18	TRBJ1-1	NA
CASSPRGARTEAFF	TGTGCCAGCAGTCCCCGGGGTGCTAGAACTGAAGCTTTCTTT	NA	TRBV3-1/TRBV3-2	TRBJ1-1	NA
CATSDFPEGQGVGETQYF	TGTGCCACCAGTGATTTTCCAGAAGGGCAGGGGGTCGGGGAGACCCAGTACTTC	TRBD1	TRBV24-1	TRBJ2-5	NA
CASRAGAWSMGTIYF	TGTGCCAGCAGAGCAGGCGCGTGGTCCATGGGCACCATATATTTT	NA	TRBV3-1/TRBV3-2	TRBJ1-3	NA
CAIQGYGELFF	TGTGCCATTCAGGGCTACGGGGAGCTGTTTTTT	NA	TRBV19	TRBJ2-2	once
CASSTGTGYQPQHF	TGTGCCAGTAGTACAGGGACAGGTTATCAGCCCCAGCATTTT	TRBD1	TRBV19	TRBJ1-5	few
CAWDLGQGAGETQYF	TGTGCCTGGGACCTGGGACAGGGGGCCGGGGAGACCCAGTACTTC	TRBD1	TRBV30	TRBJ2-5	NA
CASSDERGGAYNEQFF	TGTGCCAGCAGTGATGAGCGGGGGGGTGCCTACAATGAGCAGTTCTTC	TRBD2	TRBV2	TRBJ2-1	NA
CASSFRGMGNSPLHF	TGTGCCAGCAGCTTTCGGGGGATGGGTAATTCACCCCTCCACTTT	NA	TRBV5-6	TRBJ1-6	NA
CASRRDSGNTIYF	TGTGCCAGTAGGAGGGACTCTGGAAACACCATATATTTT	NA	TRBV19	TRBJ1-3	NA
CASSAGGAYQETQYF	TGTGCCAGCAGTGCGGGAGGGGCTTACCAAGAGACCCAGTACTTC	TRBD2	TRBV2	TRBJ2-5	NA
CASSLTSGGGDTQYF	TGCGCCAGCAGCCTAACTAGCGGAGGAGGGGATACGCAGTATTTT	TRBD2	TRBV10-1	TRBJ2-3	NA
CASSFGYGYTF	TGTGCCAGCAGTTTCGGGTATGGCTACACCTTC	NA	TRBV12-3/TRBV12-4	TRBJ1-2	NA
CASSYPGQQETQYF	TGTGCCAGCAGCTACCCGGGACAGCAAGAGACCCAGTACTTC	TRBD1	TRBV7-8	TRBJ2-5	NA
CASSEAPLAGTIRNEQFF	TGTGCCAGCAGTGAAGCGCCGCTAGCGGGAACGATAAGGAATGAGCAGTTCTTC	TRBD2	TRBV6-1	TRBJ2-1	NA
CASTRYSRGLYTGELFF	TGTGCCAGTACCCGCTACTCCAGGGGGCTCTACACCGGGGAGCTGTTTTTT	TRBD1	TRBV19	TRBJ2-2	NA
CASSDGGGATDTQYF	TGTGCCAGCAGTGACGGCGGGGGGGCCACAGATACGCAGTATTTT	TRBD2	TRBV6-4	TRBJ2-3	once
CASSFDRGRYEQYF	TGTGCCAGCAGTTTCGACAGGGGACGCTACGAGCAGTACTTC	TRBD1	TRBV27	TRBJ2-7	NA
CASSLVPAGNTIYF	TGTGCCAGCAGCTTGGTCCCAGCTGGAAACACCATATATTTT	NA	TRBV7-2	TRBJ1-3	NA
CAWSVGTRTNEKLFF	TGTGCCTGGAGTGTAGGGACAAGGACTAATGAAAAACTGTTTTTT	NA	TRBV30	TRBJ1-4	NA
CSVDLAGINEQFF	TGCAGCGTTGACCTCGCCGGGATCAATGAGCAGTTCTTC	NA	TRBV29-1	TRBJ2-1	NA
CASSQASKDTQYF	TGCGCCAGCAGCCAAGCCAGTAAAGATACGCAGTATTTT	NA	TRBV4-1	TRBJ2-3	NA
CASSEVTTPGIDEQYF	TGTGCCAGCAGTGAAGTAACCACCCCGGGGATCGACGAGCAGTACTTC	NA	TRBV6-1	TRBJ2-7	few
CASSSSGRGPREGYTF	TGTGCCAGCAGCTCTTCAGGTCGGGGGCCGCGGGAGGGCTACACCTTC	NA	TRBV7-9	TRBJ1-2	NA
CASSRGRAGETQYF	TGTGCCAGCAGCCGCGGGAGGGCCGGGGAGACCCAGTACTTC	TRBD2	TRBV5-4	TRBJ2-5	NA
CASITPGGRDYGYTF	TGTGCCAGCATCACCCCCGGGGGACGGGACTATGGCTACACCTTC	NA	TRBV28	TRBJ1-2	NA
CASTLQAQETQYF	TGTGCCAGCACCCTCCAGGCTCAAGAGACCCAGTACTTC	NA	TRBV5-8	TRBJ2-5	NA
CASSARRLAGGGGDTGELFF	TGTGCCAGCAGTGCCCGCCGTTTAGCGGGAGGGGGAGGGGATACCGGGGAGCTGTTTTTT	TRBD2	TRBV6-1	TRBJ2-2	NA
CASSYTQGAAYNEQFF	TGTGCCAGCAGTTACACACAGGGGGCGGCCTACAATGAGCAGTTCTTC	TRBD1	TRBV6-5	TRBJ2-1	NA
CASSTSSGSTDTQYF	TGTGCCAGCAGTACCTCTAGCGGGAGCACAGATACGCAGTATTTT	TRBD2	TRBV28	TRBJ2-3	NA
CASTPGQGPREQYF	TGTGCCAGTACCCCGGGACAGGGTCCTCGGGAGCAGTACTTC	TRBD1	TRBV19	TRBJ2-7	NA
CASSQEMGGDTQYF	TGTGCCAGCAGCCAAGAGATGGGAGGAGATACGCAGTATTTT	NA	TRBV3-1/TRBV3-2	TRBJ2-3	NA
CASGLDRGIGRTF	TGTGCTAGTGGTTTGGACAGGGGAATAGGCCGTACCTTC	TRBD1	TRBV12-5	TRBJ1-2	NA
CASSPRATKRIYSNQPQHF	TGTGCCAGCAGCCCGCGGGCCACAAAGAGGATCTACTCCAATCAGCCCCAGCATTTT	NA	TRBV28	TRBJ1-5	NA
CASSWLASGGAGEQFF	TGCGCCAGCAGCTGGCTGGCTAGCGGGGGGGCTGGTGAGCAGTTCTTC	TRBD2	TRBV5-1	TRBJ2-1	NA
CASYGLSSNEQYF	TGTGCCAGCTACGGACTTTCCTCCAACGAGCAGTACTTC	NA	TRBV2	TRBJ2-7	NA
CASSTDRDYGYTF	TGCGCCAGCAGTACTGACAGGGACTATGGCTACACCTTC	TRBD1	TRBV4-1	TRBJ1-2	NA
CASSFRGLDGYTF	TGTGCCAGCAGTTTCAGGGGTTTAGATGGCTACACCTTC	NA	TRBV12-3/TRBV12-4	TRBJ1-2	once
CASSLAGAYNEQFF	TGCGCCAGCAGCTTAGCGGGGGCCTACAATGAGCAGTTCTTC	TRBD2	TRBV10-1	TRBJ2-1	NA
CASSLDRVSYEQYF	TGTGCCAGCAGCTTGGACAGGGTTAGCTACGAGCAGTACTTC	TRBD1	TRBV28	TRBJ2-7	once
CASSYYGSKAFF	TGTGCCAGCAGTTATTATGGCAGTAAAGCTTTCTTT	NA	TRBV6-5	TRBJ1-1	NA
CASSARDLAKNIQYF	TGCGCCAGCAGCGCCCGGGACTTAGCCAAAAACATTCAGTACTTC	NA	TRBV4-1	TRBJ2-4	NA
CASSPQEGGAGEKLFF	TGTGCCAGCTCACCGCAAGAAGGGGGCGCGGGTGAAAAACTGTTTTTT	TRBD1	TRBV18	TRBJ1-4	NA
CASSILGFGRETQYF	TGTGCCAGTAGTATATTGGGGTTTGGGAGAGAGACCCAGTACTTC	NA	TRBV19	TRBJ2-5	NA
CASHRFPHNEQFF	TGTGCCAGTCACAGGTTTCCTCACAATGAGCAGTTCTTC	NA	TRBV6-5	TRBJ2-1	once
CASSFGHGLDTQYF	TGTGCCAGCAGCTTCGGGCACGGACTGGATACGCAGTATTTT	NA	TRBV5-5	TRBJ2-3	NA
CASSSIATVNGTQYF	TGCGCCAGCAGCTCGATCGCAACTGTGAACGGGACCCAGTACTTC	NA	TRBV5-1	TRBJ2-5	NA